This T cell receptor (beta chain) was sequenced for a study of blood T cell repertoires in COVID-19. The CDR3 contains 16 residues. Per germline, CDR1 SGHVS and CDR2 FNYEAQ. V was cut by 4 bases and J by 9 bases, with 19 bases left in between. Per the original methods: Amplification of reference gene primers provided the estimated nucleated cell counts. Profiling relied on immunoSEQ multiplex PCR, and the TCRdb table lists in-frame clones only, not all of them. V and J calls and clone size are copied from that table; D and trimming were computed from the DNA. This repertoire shows 75,000 or so clones, 87% found once; its top ten account for about 5.3%.

This receptor was taken from a woman at least 80 years old with active or convalescent COVID-19. Sequencing was done on a sample of peripheral blood. The rearrangement links TRBV7-6 to TRBJ1-6, with D possibly being TRBD1 (6 bases). The CDR3 DNA reads as TGTGCCAGCAGCTCCCCGCTGACAGGCGGGGGTTCACCCCTCCACTTT. The encoded protein is CASSSPLTGGGSPLHF.